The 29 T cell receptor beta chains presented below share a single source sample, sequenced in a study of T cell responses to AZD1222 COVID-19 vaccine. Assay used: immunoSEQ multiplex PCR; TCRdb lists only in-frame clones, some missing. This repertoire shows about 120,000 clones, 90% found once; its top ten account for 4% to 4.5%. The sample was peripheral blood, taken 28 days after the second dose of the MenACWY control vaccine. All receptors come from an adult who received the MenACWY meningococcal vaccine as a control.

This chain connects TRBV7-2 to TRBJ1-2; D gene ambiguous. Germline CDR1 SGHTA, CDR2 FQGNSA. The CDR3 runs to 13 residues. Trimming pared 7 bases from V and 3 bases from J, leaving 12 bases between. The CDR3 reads CASTQAGDYGYTF. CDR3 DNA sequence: TGTGCCAGCACCCAAGCCGGGGACTATGGCTACACCTTC.

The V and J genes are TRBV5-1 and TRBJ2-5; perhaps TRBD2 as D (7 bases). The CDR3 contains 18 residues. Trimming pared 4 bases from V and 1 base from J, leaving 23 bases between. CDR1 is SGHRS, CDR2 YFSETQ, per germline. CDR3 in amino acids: CASSREALRGGAQETQYF. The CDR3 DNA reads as TGCGCCAGCAGCAGGGAGGCGCTAAGAGGGGGGGCCCAAGAGACCCAGTACTTC.

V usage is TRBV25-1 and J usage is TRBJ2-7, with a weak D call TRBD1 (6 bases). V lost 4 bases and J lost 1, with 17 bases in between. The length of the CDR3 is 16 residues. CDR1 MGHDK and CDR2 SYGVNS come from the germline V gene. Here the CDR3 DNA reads TGTGCCAGCAGTGGGGACAACTGCTTCCCTTCCTACGAGCAGTACGTC. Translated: CASSGDNCFPSYEQYV.

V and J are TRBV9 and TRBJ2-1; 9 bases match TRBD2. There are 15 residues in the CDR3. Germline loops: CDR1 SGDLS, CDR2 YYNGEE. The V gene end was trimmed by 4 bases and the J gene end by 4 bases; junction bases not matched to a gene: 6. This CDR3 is CASSSSGVKYNEQFF. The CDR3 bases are TGTGCCAGCAGCTCTAGCGGGGTCAAATACAATGAGCAGTTCTTC.

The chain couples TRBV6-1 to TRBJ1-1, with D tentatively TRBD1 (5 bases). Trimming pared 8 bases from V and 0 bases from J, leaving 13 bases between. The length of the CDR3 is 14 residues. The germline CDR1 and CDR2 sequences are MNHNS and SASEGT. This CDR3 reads CASVAGALNTEAFF. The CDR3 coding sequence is TGTGCCAGCGTGGCCGGGGCGCTGAACACTGAAGCTTTCTTT.

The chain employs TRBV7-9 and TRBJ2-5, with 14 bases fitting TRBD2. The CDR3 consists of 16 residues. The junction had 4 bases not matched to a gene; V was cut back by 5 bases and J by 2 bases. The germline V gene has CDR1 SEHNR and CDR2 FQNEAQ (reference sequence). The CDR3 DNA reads TGTGCCAGCAGCCGCGGGACTAGCGGGGGTCAAGAGACCCAGTACTTC. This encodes CASSRGTSGGQETQYF.

CDR3 sequence (DNA): TGTGCCAGCAGCTTAGCGCAAGACAGGGTCGGGGAGCTGTTTTTT. Its protein is CASSLAQDRVGELFF. V and J are TRBV11-2 and TRBJ2-2; TRBD1 agrees at 7 bases. Germline CDR1 SGHAT, CDR2 FQNNGV. This CDR3 region has 15 residues. J gave up 7 bases and V 1 base, and 6 bases lay outside the gene matches. Looking up the rest from reference TRBV11-2 and TRBJ2-2 gives the full variable domain: EAGVAQSPRYKIIEKRQSVAFWCNPISGHATLYWYQQILGQGPKLLIQFQNNGVVDDSQLPKDRFSAERLKGVDSTLKIQPAKLEDSAVYLCASSLAQDRVGELFFGEGSRLTVL.

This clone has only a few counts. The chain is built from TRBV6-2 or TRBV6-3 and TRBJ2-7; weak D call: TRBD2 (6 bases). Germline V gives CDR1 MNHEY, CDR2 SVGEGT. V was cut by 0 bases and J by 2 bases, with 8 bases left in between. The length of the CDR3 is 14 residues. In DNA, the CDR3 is TGTGCCAGCAGTTACTCGGAGGGCCCCTACGAGCAGTACGTC. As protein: CASSYSEGPYEQYV.

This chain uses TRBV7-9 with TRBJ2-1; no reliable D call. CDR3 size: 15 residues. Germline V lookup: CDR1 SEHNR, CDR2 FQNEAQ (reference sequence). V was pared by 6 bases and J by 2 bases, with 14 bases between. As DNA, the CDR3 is TGTGCCAGCAGGAAGGGTTTGTCCGCCTACAATGAGCAGTTCTTC. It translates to CASRKGLSAYNEQFF.

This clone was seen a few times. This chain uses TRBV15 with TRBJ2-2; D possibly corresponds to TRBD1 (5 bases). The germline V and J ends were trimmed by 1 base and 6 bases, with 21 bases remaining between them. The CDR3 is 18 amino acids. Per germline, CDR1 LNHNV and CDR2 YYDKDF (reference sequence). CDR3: CATSRVSLRRAGPGELFF. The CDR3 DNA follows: TGTGCCACCAGCAGAGTTTCTTTAAGAAGGGCAGGGCCCGGGGAGCTGTTTTTT.

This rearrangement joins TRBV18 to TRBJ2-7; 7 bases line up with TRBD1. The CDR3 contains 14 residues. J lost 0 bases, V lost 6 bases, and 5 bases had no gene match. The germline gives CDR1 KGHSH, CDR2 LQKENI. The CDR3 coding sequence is TGTGCCAGCTCCCGGGACAGTTTCTCCTACGAGCAGTACTTC. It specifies CASSRDSFSYEQYF.

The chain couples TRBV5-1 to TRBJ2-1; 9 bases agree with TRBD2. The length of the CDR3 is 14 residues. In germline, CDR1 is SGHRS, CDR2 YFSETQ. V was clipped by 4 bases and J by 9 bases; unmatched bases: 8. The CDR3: CASSMSSGVSEQFF. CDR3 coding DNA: TGCGCCAGCAGCATGTCTAGCGGGGTGAGTGAGCAGTTCTTC.

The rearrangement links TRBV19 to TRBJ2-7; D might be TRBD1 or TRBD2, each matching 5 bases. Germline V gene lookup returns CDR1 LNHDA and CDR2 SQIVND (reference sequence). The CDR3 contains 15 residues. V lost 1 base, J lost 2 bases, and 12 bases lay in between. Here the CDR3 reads CASSIGSGPTYEQYV. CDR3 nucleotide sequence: TGTGCCAGTAGTATAGGGTCGGGGCCGACCTACGAGCAGTACGTC.

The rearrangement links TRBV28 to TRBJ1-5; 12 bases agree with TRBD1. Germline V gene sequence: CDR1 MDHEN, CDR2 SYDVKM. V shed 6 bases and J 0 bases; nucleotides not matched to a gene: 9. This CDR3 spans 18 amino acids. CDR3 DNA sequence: TGTGCCAGCAGACCTGGGGGGACAGGGGGCATTAGCAATCAGCCCCAGCATTTT. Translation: CASRPGGTGGISNQPQHF.

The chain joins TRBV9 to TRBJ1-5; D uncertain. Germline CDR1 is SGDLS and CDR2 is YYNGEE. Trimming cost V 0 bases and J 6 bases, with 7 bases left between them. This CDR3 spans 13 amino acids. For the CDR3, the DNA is TGTGCCAGCAGCGTAGCCCCGGGTCAGCCCCAGCATTTT. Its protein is CASSVAPGQPQHF. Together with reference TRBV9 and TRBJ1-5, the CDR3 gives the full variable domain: DSGVTQTPKHLITATGQRVTLRCSPRSGDLSVYWYQQSLDQGLQFLIQYYNGEERAKGNILERFSAQQFPDLHSELNLSSLELGDSALYFCASSVAPGQPQHFGDGTRLSIL.

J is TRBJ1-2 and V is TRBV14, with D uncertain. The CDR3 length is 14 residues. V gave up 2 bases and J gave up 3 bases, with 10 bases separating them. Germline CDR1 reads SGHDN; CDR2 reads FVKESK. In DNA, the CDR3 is TGTGCCAGCAGCCAACGTACACAGTACTATGGCTACACCTTC. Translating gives CASSQRTQYYGYTF.

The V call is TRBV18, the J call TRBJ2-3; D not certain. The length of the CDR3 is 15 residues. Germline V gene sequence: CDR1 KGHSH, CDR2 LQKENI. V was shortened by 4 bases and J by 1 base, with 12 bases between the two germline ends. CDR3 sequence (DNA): TGTGCCAGCTCACACGAGCCAACGCGCACAGATACGCAGTATTTT. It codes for CASSHEPTRTDTQYF. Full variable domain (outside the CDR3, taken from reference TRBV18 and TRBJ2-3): NAGVMQNPRHLVRRRGQEARLRCSPMKGHSHVYWYRQLPEEGLKFMVYLQKENIIDESGMPKERFSAEFPKEGPSILRIQQVVRGDSAAYFCASSHEPTRTDTQYFGPGTRLTVL.

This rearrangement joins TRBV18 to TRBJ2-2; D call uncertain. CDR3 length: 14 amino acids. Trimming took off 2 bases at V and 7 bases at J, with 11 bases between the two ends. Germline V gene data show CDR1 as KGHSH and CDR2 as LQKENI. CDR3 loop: CASSPVQEIGELFF. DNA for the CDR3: TGTGCCAGCTCACCAGTGCAGGAAATCGGGGAGCTGTTTTTT.

CDR3 amino acids: CASSSRQGENTGELFF. The CDR3 coding sequence is TGCGCCAGCAGCTCCCGACAGGGGGAGAACACCGGGGAGCTGTTTTTT. This chain uses TRBV5-1 with TRBJ2-2; 9 nucleotides agree with TRBD1. The length of the CDR3 is 16 residues. The V and J ends lost 3 bases and 1 base, in that order; junction bases with no gene match: 4. The germline CDR1 and CDR2 sequences are SGHRS and YFSETQ. The whole variable domain, remainder taken from reference TRBV5-1 and TRBJ2-2, is KAGVTQTPRYLIKTRGQQVTLSCSPISGHRSVSWYQQTPGQGLQFLFEYFSETQRNKGNFPGRFSGRQFSNSRSEMNVSTLELGDSALYLCASSSRQGENTGELFFGEGSRLTVL.

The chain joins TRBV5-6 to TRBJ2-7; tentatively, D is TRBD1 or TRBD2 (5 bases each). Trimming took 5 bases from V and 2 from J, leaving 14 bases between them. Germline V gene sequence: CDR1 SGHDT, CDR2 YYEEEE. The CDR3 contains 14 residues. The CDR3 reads CASRPYGTAYEQYF. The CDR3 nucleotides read TGTGCCAGCAGACCCTACGGGACCGCCTACGAGCAGTACTTC.

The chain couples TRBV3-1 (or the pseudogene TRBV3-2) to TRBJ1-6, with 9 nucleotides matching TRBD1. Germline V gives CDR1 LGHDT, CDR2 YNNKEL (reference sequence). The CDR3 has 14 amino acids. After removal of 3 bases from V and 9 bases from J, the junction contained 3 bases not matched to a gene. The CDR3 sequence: CASSHSDRGSPLHF. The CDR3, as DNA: TGTGCCAGCAGCCATTCGGACAGGGGTTCACCCCTCCACTTT.

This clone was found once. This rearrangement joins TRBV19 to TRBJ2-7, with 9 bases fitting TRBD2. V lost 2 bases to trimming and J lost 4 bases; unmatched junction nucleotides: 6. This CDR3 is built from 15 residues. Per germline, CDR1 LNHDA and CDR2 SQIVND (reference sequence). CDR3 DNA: TGTGCCAGTAGTATAAGGACTAGCGTCTTTTACGAGCAGTACTTC. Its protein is CASSIRTSVFYEQYF.

This CDR3 is CATSRDLGGATQYF. The DNA for the CDR3 is TGTGCCACCAGCAGAGATCTTGGGGGCGCGACCCAGTACTTC. The chain links TRBV15 to TRBJ2-5, with D tentatively TRBD1 (6 bases). The V end was cut by 0 bases, the J end by 7 bases, with 12 bases between. The CDR3 spans 14 residues. Germline CDR1 and CDR2: LNHNV and YYDKDF (reference sequence).

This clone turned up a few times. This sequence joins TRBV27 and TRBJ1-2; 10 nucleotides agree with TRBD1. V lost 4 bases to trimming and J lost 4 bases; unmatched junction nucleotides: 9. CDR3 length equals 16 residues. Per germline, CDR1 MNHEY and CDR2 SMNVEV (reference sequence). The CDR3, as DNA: TGTGCCAGCAGTTCCGCGACAGGGGGCGGAGGCTATGGCTACACCTTC. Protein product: CASSSATGGGGYGYTF.

CDR3 residues: CASSITASNYGYTF. CDR3 sequence (DNA): TGTGCCAGTAGTATTACAGCCTCTAACTATGGCTACACCTTC. The J gene is TRBJ1-2, the V gene TRBV19; D is ambiguous. Germline CDR1 and CDR2: LNHDA and SQIVND (reference sequence). Trimming removed 3 bases at V and 0 bases at J, with 8 bases between. The CDR3 totals 14 residues. Combining the CDR3 with reference TRBV19 and TRBJ1-2 gives the whole variable domain DGGITQSPKYLFRKEGQNVTLSCEQNLNHDAMYWYRQDPGQGLRLIYYSQIVNDFQKGDIAEGYSVSREKKESFPLTVTSAQKNPTAFYLCASSITASNYGYTFGSGTRLTVV.

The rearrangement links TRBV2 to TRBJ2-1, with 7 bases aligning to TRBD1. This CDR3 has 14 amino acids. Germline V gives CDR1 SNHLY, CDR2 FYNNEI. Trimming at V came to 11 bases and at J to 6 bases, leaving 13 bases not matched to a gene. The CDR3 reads CAQSSFRDSNEQFF. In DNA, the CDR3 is TGTGCCCAATCGTCCTTCCGGGACAGCAATGAGCAGTTCTTC.

The CDR3 protein is CASSLGLSGGATDTQYF. The DNA for the CDR3 is TGTGCCAGCAGCTTGGGACTGAGCGGGGGGGCGACAGATACGCAGTATTTT. The rearrangement joins TRBV7-9 to TRBJ2-3; 10 bases are a match to TRBD2. V lost 3 bases, J lost 3 bases, and 9 bases stayed unmatched. The CDR3 runs 17 residues. Germline V CDR1 and CDR2: SEHNR, FQNEAQ (reference sequence).

The CDR3 protein is CASSSLDHPYNEQFF. For the CDR3, the DNA is TGTGCCAGCAGCTCCCTTGACCACCCCTACAATGAGCAGTTCTTC. V is TRBV11-2 and J is TRBJ2-1; D ambiguous. Germline-derived CDR1 and CDR2 are SGHAT and FQNNGV. The CDR3 is 15 residues long. Trimming left V 4 bases short and J 2 bases short, with 12 bases between.

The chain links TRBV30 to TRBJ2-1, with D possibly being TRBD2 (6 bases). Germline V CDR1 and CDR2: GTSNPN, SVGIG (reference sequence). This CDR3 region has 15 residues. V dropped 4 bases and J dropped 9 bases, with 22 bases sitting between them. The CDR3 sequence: CAWTPRGRVGGEQFF. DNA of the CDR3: TGTGCCTGGACCCCCCGCGGTCGGGTGGGGGGTGAGCAGTTCTTC.